This T cell receptor (beta chain) was sequenced in a study of CD8+ T cells in alopecia areata. About the study: Treated patients were given oral tofacitinib, which was dosed at 5 to 10 mg twice daily. The percentage of affected scalp area served as the score of severity for treated patients.

In germline, CDR1 is LGHNT, CDR2 FRNRAP. The V gene lost 1 base and the J gene lost 4 bases, with 7 bases spanning the gap. There are 13 residues in the CDR3. This clone was seen only a few times. Investigators isolated RNA and reverse transcribed it into cDNA to act as the sequencing template. Profiled with immunoSEQ multiplex PCR; TCRdb holds only in-frame clones, not every one. The sample consists of about 74,000 clones, 29% of them appearing once. Indicated treatment: oral pan-JAK inhibitor, 5-10 mg twice daily. The chain uses TRBV12-5 and TRBJ2-5; D remains unclear. Here the sequenced sample was CD8+ T cells sorted from blood, taken at week 4, from a patient treated with tofacitinib. This receptor was taken from a human donor with alopecia areata. CDR3 residues: CASGLDRGETQYF. The DNA for the CDR3 is TGTGCTAGTGGTTTGGACCGCGGAGAGACCCAGTACTTC.